The entry below describes one TCR beta chain. Per the study methods: Nucleated cell number was recorded as an estimate derived from reference gene primer amplification. Method: immunoSEQ multiplex PCR; TCRdb's copy keeps in-frame clones and lacks some. That table gives V, J and clone size, and the DNA gave D and trimming. The table includes about 280,000 clones, around 86% detected once. This sample is drawn from a study of blood T cell repertoires in COVID-19. Turning to the study itself: Some COVID-19 samples were acute and others convalescent; all came from the United States, Italy and Spain. PBMCs, B-cell-depleted T cells, or T cells were the source of the cDNA or gDNA that made up the material.

V lost 4 bases, J lost 1 base, and 11 bases lay in between. The CDR3 runs 14 residues. Germline V gene sequence: CDR1 MDHEN, CDR2 SYDVKM. V usage is TRBV28 and J usage is TRBJ2-7, with D tentatively TRBD2 (6 bases). Sequencing was done on a sample of peripheral blood. The sequence was collected from a woman aged 25-40 years who had recovered from COVID-19. The CDR3 DNA reads as TGTGCCAGCAGTTCCCGTCGGGGGTCCTACGAGCAGTACTTC. Protein sequence: CASSSRRGSYEQYF.